The 31 T cell receptor beta chains presented below share a single source sample, sequenced in a study of blood T cell repertoires in COVID-19. Using immunoSEQ multiplex PCR, the repertoire was profiled, and TCRdb retains in-frame clones only, with some absent. The table lists under 200,000 clones, roughly 90% of them singletons, with roughly 7% in the top ten. What was sequenced was PBMCs or T cells enriched from blood (not recorded which). Receptors originate from a woman in her fifties or sixties who had recovered from COVID-19.

The rearrangement uses TRBV4-3 and TRBJ2-7; possible D gene TRBD2, 6 bases. CDR1 and CDR2 from the germline V gene are LGHNA and YSLEER. Trimming cost V 0 bases and J 3 bases, with 12 bases left between them. This CDR3 is 15 amino acids long. CDR3 in amino acids: CASSQESGVYYEQYF. CDR3 nucleotide sequence: TGCGCCAGCAGCCAAGAGTCGGGAGTATACTACGAGCAGTACTTC.

V gene TRBV27 combines with J gene TRBJ1-1; the D gene is possibly TRBD1 (5 bases). Trimming stripped 5 bases from V and 1 base from J, with 11 bases between. Per germline, CDR1 MNHEY and CDR2 SMNVEV (reference sequence). The CDR3 spans 14 residues. The CDR3 sequence: CASSPDRKNTEAFF. In DNA, the CDR3 is TGTGCCAGCAGTCCCGACAGAAAGAACACTGAAGCTTTCTTT.

This chain links TRBV15 with TRBJ2-3; 8 nucleotides match TRBD2. CDR3 length: 17 amino acids. After removal of 3 bases from V and 7 bases from J, the junction contained 15 bases not matched to a gene. From germline, CDR1 is LNHNV and CDR2 YYDKDF (reference sequence). The CDR3 coding sequence is TGTGCCACCAGCAGTCAACAGGCGGGAGGAGGCCTAAATACGCAGTATTTT. Translating it yields CATSSQQAGGGLNTQYF. Variable domain in full (rest from reference TRBV15 and TRBJ2-3): DAMVIQNPRYQVTQFGKPVTLSCSQTLNHNVMYWYQQKSSQAPKLLFHYYDKDFNNEADTPDNFQSRRPNTSFCFLDIRSPGLGDTAMYLCATSSQQAGGGLNTQYFGPGTRLTVL.

The rearrangement joins TRBV5-4 to TRBJ2-2, with 7 bases aligning to TRBD2. Germline-derived CDR1 and CDR2 are SGHNT and YYREEE (reference sequence). V was pared by 1 base and J by 6 bases, with 6 bases of the junction left unmatched. The CDR3 extends over 15 amino acids. CDR3 sequence reads: CASSLRSGKAGELFF. The CDR3 DNA reads TGTGCCAGCAGCTTGAGGAGCGGGAAAGCCGGGGAGCTGTTTTTT.

The CDR3 here is CASSQGLSGKSTDTQYF. In DNA, the CDR3 is TGTGCCAGCAGCCAAGGTCTTAGCGGGAAAAGCACAGATACGCAGTATTTT. The rearrangement joins TRBV3-1 (or the pseudogene TRBV3-2) to TRBJ2-3, with 8 nucleotides matching TRBD2. V lost 1 base and J lost 0; bases outside the gene matches: 6. The CDR3 runs 17 residues. CDR1 LGHDT and CDR2 YNNKEL come from the germline V gene (reference sequence).

This chain uses TRBV12-5 with TRBJ1-5, with D perhaps TRBD1 (6 bases). Germline assignment: CDR1 LGHNT and CDR2 FRNRAP. With 3 bases removed from V and 5 bases from J, the gap between germline ends came to 8 bases. The CDR3 runs 13 residues. The CDR3 region is CASGFGGDQPQHF. The DNA of the CDR3 is TGTGCTAGTGGTTTTGGGGGCGATCAGCCCCAGCATTTT.

This chain uses TRBV20-1 with TRBJ2-1, with no clear D. Per germline, CDR1 DFQATT and CDR2 SNEGSKA (reference sequence). The length of the CDR3 is 10 residues. The germline V and J ends were trimmed by 8 bases and 6 bases, with 8 bases remaining between them. The CDR3 sequence: CSPLSNEQFF. CDR3 bases: TGCAGTCCCCTTAGCAATGAGCAGTTCTTC.

The rearrangement links TRBV4-1 to TRBJ2-1; 9 bases match TRBD2. CDR1 is MGHRA and CDR2 is YSYEKL in the germline V gene. The junction had 6 bases not matched to a gene; V was cut back by 4 bases and J by 8 bases. This CDR3 is built from 14 residues. DNA for the CDR3: TGCGCCAGCAGCCGGATAGCGGGAGTCTATGAGCAGTTCTTC. Translating gives CASSRIAGVYEQFF.

The rearrangement uses TRBV4-2 and TRBJ2-4; 10 bases align to TRBD2. J gave up 7 bases and V 4 bases, and 7 bases lay outside the gene matches. The germline CDR1 and CDR2 sequences are LGHNA and YNFKEQ. This CDR3 is built from 15 residues. CDR3 DNA sequence: TGTGCCAGCAGCCCTTCTAGCGGGAGATTGAACATTCAGTACTTC. Amino acids: CASSPSSGRLNIQYF.

The genes are TRBV7-9 and TRBJ1-4, with TRBD1 as a possible D gene (5 bases). The CDR3 contains 15 residues. CDR1 and CDR2 (germline): SEHNR, FQNEAQ (reference sequence). V was clipped by 5 bases and J by 6 bases, with 16 bases between them. DNA for the CDR3: TGTGCCAGCAGCCAAACCGGGGGTTGGGATGAAAAACTGTTTTTT. It is translated as CASSQTGGWDEKLFF.

The J gene is TRBJ2-3, the V gene TRBV19; TRBD2 matches at 13 bases. Trimming at V came to 5 bases and at J to 5 bases, leaving 4 bases not matched to a gene. This CDR3 has 15 amino acids. From germline, CDR1 is LNHDA and CDR2 SQIVND (reference sequence). The CDR3, as DNA: TGTGCCAGTAGTCCTCGGACTAGCGGGGGAGATACGCAGTATTTT. This codes for CASSPRTSGGDTQYF.

This clone has a single count. The CDR3 here is CASRAGGTSTDTQYF. The CDR3 region has the DNA TGTGCCAGCAGGGCAGGGGGAACTAGCACAGATACGCAGTATTTT. The rearrangement uses TRBV6-5 and TRBJ2-3, with 7 positions matching TRBD1. V was clipped by 6 bases and J by 0 bases; unmatched bases: 6. This CDR3 is 15 amino acids long. The germline gives CDR1 MNHEY, CDR2 SVGAGI.

This clone was picked up one time. V and J are TRBV10-1 and TRBJ1-2, with D unresolved. The V and J ends lost 6 bases and 8 bases respectively, with 22 bases between them. Germline loops: CDR1 WNHNN, CDR2 SYGVQD (reference sequence). This CDR3 has 15 amino acids. The CDR3 DNA is TGCGCCAGCAGCAAAAAATGGCAGGCCCCGTGGGGCTACACCTTC. Protein sequence: CASSKKWQAPWGYTF.

V and J are TRBV18 and TRBJ2-5, with D uncertain. This CDR3 region has 12 residues. Germline values: CDR1 KGHSH, CDR2 LQKENI. V was cut by 1 base and J by 7 bases, with 7 bases left in between. The CDR3 loop is CASSPRYGTQYF. The CDR3 DNA is TGTGCCAGCTCACCACGTTACGGGACCCAGTACTTC.

The chain carries TRBV6-1 and TRBJ2-7; tentative D call: TRBD1 (6 bases). This CDR3 has 13 amino acids. Germline V CDR1 and CDR2: MNHNS, SASEGT. Trimming took 1 base from V and 4 from J, leaving 8 bases between them. The CDR3 loop reads CASSEGTAYEQYF. In nucleotides, the CDR3 is TGTGCCAGCAGTGAAGGGACAGCTTACGAGCAGTACTTC.

The V gene is TRBV5-6, the J gene TRBJ1-1; no clear D gene. V was shortened by 4 bases and J by 4 bases, with 8 bases between the two germline ends. This CDR3 is built from 12 residues. Germline V gene data show CDR1 as SGHDT and CDR2 as YYEEEE. The DNA for the CDR3 is TGTGCCAGCAGCCCAAGAGGCACTGAAGCTTTCTTT. Its translation is CASSPRGTEAFF.

The gene calls are TRBV18 and TRBJ2-5; 9 bases agree with TRBD1. Germline CDR1 and CDR2: KGHSH and LQKENI. This CDR3 has 15 amino acids. V shed 3 bases and J 3 bases; nucleotides not matched to a gene: 5. CDR3 coding DNA: TGTGCCAGCTCACCCCTGGGACAGGGTGAAGAGACCCAGTACTTC. Translating gives CASSPLGQGEETQYF.

The V and J genes are TRBV6-5 and TRBJ1-5; D call uncertain. Germline loops: CDR1 MNHEY, CDR2 SVGAGI. This CDR3 spans 15 amino acids. The germline V and J ends were trimmed by 10 bases and 1 base, with 17 bases remaining between them. The CDR3 nucleotides read TGTGCCACCCGGAAGGAACAGTTCAGCAATCAGCCCCAGCATTTT. Its protein product is CATRKEQFSNQPQHF.

The chain employs TRBV5-1 and TRBJ2-2; 8 positions match TRBD2. CDR1 SGHRS and CDR2 YFSETQ come from the germline V gene. J gave up 6 bases and V 4 bases, and 11 bases lay outside the gene matches. The CDR3 covers 16 residues. CDR3 sequence reads: CASSPGTRGVPGELFF. DNA of the CDR3: TGCGCCAGCAGCCCGGGGACTAGGGGTGTGCCCGGGGAGCTGTTTTTT.

The chain joins TRBV25-1 to TRBJ2-7; 9 bases align to TRBD2. The CDR3 is 15 residues long. Losses at the gene ends were 4 bases for V and 2 bases for J; bases not matched to a gene: 6. Germline-derived CDR1 and CDR2 are MGHDK and SYGVNS. The chain's CDR3 is CASSGVGGRAYEQYF. The CDR3 coding sequence is TGTGCCAGCAGTGGGGTAGGCGGGAGGGCCTACGAGCAGTACTTC.

The chain carries TRBV4-3 and TRBJ2-3; possible D gene TRBD2, 6 bases. Germline CDR1 is LGHNA and CDR2 is YSLEER. The CDR3 length is 17 residues. Trimming shortened V by 2 bases and J by 2 bases, and 17 bases separated the two germline ends. The chain's CDR3 is CASSQQTGGGNTDTQYF. In DNA, the CDR3 is TGCGCCAGCAGCCAACAGACCGGGGGTGGAAACACAGATACGCAGTATTTT.

The V call is TRBV12-3 or TRBV12-4, the J call TRBJ1-2; D not resolved. The CDR3 has 13 amino acids. Trimming removed 4 bases from V and 0 bases from J, with 6 bases in between. For the CDR3, the DNA is TGTGCCAGCAGTTATTCAACTAACTATGGCTACACCTTC. Its protein product is CASSYSTNYGYTF.

V is TRBV6-5 and J is TRBJ1-4, with a weak D call TRBD1 (6 bases). CDR3 length: 14 residues. V lost 5 bases to trimming and J lost 3 bases, with 10 bases between them. Germline lookup yields CDR1 MNHEY and CDR2 SVGAGI. CDR3 region: CASSLGGPNEKLFF. The DNA for the CDR3 is TGTGCCAGCAGTCTCGGGGGGCCTAATGAAAAACTGTTTTTT.

This chain connects TRBV28 to TRBJ1-5; D might be TRBD1 (6 bases). CDR1 and CDR2 from the germline V gene are MDHEN and SYDVKM. Between the trimmed V and J ends, which lost 3 bases and 6 bases, there was a span of 18 bases. This CDR3 comprises 16 residues. The CDR3 is CASSFLDRLGGQPQHF. CDR3 bases: TGTGCCAGCAGTTTCCTGGACAGACTTGGTGGTCAGCCCCAGCATTTT.

V gene TRBV14 combines with J gene TRBJ2-2, with D possibly TRBD2 on 7 matching bases. The germline V gene has CDR1 SGHDN and CDR2 FVKESK. The V end was cut by 4 bases, the J end by 4 bases, with 10 bases between. The CDR3 extends over 14 amino acids. CDR3 in DNA: TGTGCCAGCAGCCCTGCGGGGGCCACCGGGGAGCTGTTTTTT. Translation: CASSPAGATGELFF.

This chain links TRBV11-3 with TRBJ1-1; D gene uncertain. The CDR3 length is 13 residues. Trimming removed 5 bases from V and 0 bases from J, with 7 bases in between. The germline gives CDR1 SGHNT, CDR2 YENEEA. This chain's CDR3 is CASSPSMNTEAFF. The CDR3, as DNA: TGTGCCAGCAGCCCCAGTATGAACACTGAAGCTTTCTTT. The full variable domain, rest sourced from reference TRBV11-3 and TRBJ1-1, is EAGVVQSPRYKIIEKKQPVAFWCNPISGHNTLYWYLQNLGQGPELLIRYENEEAVDDSQLPKDRFSAERLKGVDSTLKIQPAELGDSAVYLCASSPSMNTEAFFGQGTRLTVV.

The chain has TRBV27 and TRBJ1-1; 7 bases line up with TRBD1. The length of the CDR3 is 14 residues. Losses at the gene ends were 6 bases for V and 1 base for J; bases not matched to a gene: 5. Germline V gene data show CDR1 as MNHEY and CDR2 as SMNVEV (reference sequence). The CDR3 region is CASSLQGWNTEAFF. In DNA form, the CDR3 reads TGTGCCAGCAGCCTACAGGGGTGGAACACTGAAGCTTTCTTT.

The rearrangement joins TRBV30 to TRBJ2-1; 12 bases are a match to TRBD1. With 2 bases clipped from V and 4 bases from J, the junction kept 9 bases outside the gene matches. Looked up from germline, CDR1 is GTSNPN and CDR2 is SVGIG (reference sequence). CDR3 length: 17 residues. CDR3 amino acids: CAWSKGTGGLGYNEQFF. The CDR3 coding sequence is TGTGCCTGGAGTAAAGGGACAGGGGGCCTGGGATACAATGAGCAGTTCTTC.

The chain recombines TRBV5-1 with TRBJ2-1, with no clear D. The CDR3 length is 16 residues. Germline CDR1 and CDR2: SGHRS and YFSETQ. The V gene lost 0 bases and the J gene lost 0 bases, with 10 bases spanning the gap. CDR3 bases: TGCGCCAGCAGCTTGGCTCTGGGCCGCTCCTACAATGAGCAGTTCTTC. Encoded protein: CASSLALGRSYNEQFF.

The V call is TRBV7-2, the J call TRBJ1-2, with TRBD1 matching over 7 bases. Trimming cost V 1 base and J 7 bases; bases outside gene matches: 15. The CDR3 sequence is 17 residues long. CDR1 is SGHTA and CDR2 is FQGNSA in the germline V gene. The CDR3 sequence: CASSLGGLRQGSLGYTF. The CDR3 DNA reads TGTGCCAGCAGCTTAGGGGGACTGAGACAGGGTTCGCTTGGCTACACCTTC. The full variable domain, in which reference TRBV7-2 and TRBJ1-2 provide the parts outside the CDR3, is GAGVSQSPSNKVTEKGKDVELRCDPISGHTALYWYRQSLGQGLEFLIYFQGNSAPDKSGLPSDRFSAERTGGSVSTLTIQRTQQEDSAVYLCASSLGGLRQGSLGYTFGSGTRLTVV.

The V and J genes are TRBV30 and TRBJ1-6; perhaps TRBD1 as D (6 bases). CDR1 is GTSNPN, CDR2 SVGIG, per germline (reference sequence). V dropped 0 bases and J dropped 9 bases, with 18 bases sitting between them. This CDR3 comprises 16 residues. In DNA, the CDR3 is TGTGCCTGGAGTGTTGGGGCCGGGGGGCGCGGTTCACCCCTCCACTTT. Translation: CAWSVGAGGRGSPLHF.